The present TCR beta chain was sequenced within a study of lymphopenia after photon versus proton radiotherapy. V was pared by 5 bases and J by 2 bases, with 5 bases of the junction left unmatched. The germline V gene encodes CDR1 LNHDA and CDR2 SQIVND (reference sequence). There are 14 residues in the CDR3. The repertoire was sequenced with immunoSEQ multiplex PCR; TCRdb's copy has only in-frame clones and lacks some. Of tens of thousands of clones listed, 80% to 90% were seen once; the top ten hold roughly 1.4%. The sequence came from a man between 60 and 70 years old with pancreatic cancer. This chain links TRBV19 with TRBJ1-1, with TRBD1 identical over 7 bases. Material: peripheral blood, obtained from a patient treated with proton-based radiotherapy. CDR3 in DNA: TGTGCCAGTAGTCTTTGGACAGGAAACACTGAAGCTTTCTTT. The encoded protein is CASSLWTGNTEAFF.